The source of this T cell receptor (beta chain) is a study of chemoradiotherapy in HPV16-positive cancers. Study-level information: Candidate HPV-specific clones and shared TCR motifs came from two HPV16-positive patients.

Samples were taken several times over chemoradiotherapy. Assay: immunoSEQ multiplex PCR; the TCRdb copy retains only in-frame clones and omits some. Found here are some 11,000 clones, 70% to 90% of them singletons; the top ten hold roughly 6.1%. The source is a human donor with HPV-associated anogenital cancer. Source: blood, taken from a patient who underwent chemoradiotherapy.

CDR3 sequence: CASSTGDGYTF. The CDR3 bases are TGTGCCAGCAGTACAGGGGATGGCTACACCTTC. V and J are TRBV6-1 and TRBJ1-2; TRBD1 matches 7 bases. The CDR3 has 11 residues. The germline V gene has CDR1 MNHNS and CDR2 SASEGT. V trimming: 5 bases; J trimming: 6 bases; junction bases outside the gene matches: 0.